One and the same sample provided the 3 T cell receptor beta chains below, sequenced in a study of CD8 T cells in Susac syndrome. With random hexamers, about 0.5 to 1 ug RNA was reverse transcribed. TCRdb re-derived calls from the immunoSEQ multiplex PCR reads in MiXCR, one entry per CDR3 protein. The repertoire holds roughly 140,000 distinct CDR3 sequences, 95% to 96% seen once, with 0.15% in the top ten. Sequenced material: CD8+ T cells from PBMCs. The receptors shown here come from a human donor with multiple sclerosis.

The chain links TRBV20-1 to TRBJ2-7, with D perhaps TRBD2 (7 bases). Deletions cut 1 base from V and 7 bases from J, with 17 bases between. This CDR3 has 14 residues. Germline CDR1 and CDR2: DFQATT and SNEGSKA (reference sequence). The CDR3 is CSARVGGRDWEQYF. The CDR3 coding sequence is TGCAGTGCTAGAGTAGGGGGGAGGGATTGGGAGCAGTACTTC.

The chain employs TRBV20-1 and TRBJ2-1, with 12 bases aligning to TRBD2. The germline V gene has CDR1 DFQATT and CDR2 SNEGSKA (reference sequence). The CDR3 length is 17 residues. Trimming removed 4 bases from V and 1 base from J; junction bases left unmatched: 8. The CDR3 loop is CSAMTSGGLGSYNEQFF. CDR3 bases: TGCAGTGCTATGACTAGCGGGGGCTTAGGTTCCTACAATGAGCAGTTCTTC.

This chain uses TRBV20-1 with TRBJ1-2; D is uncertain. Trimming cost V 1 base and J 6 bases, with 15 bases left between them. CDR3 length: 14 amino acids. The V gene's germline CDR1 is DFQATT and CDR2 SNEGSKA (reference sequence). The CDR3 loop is CSARGTSDENGYTF. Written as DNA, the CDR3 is TGCAGTGCTAGAGGGACCTCTGATGAAAATGGCTACACCTTC.